This T cell receptor (beta chain) was captured in a study of circulating CD8 cells and anti-PD-1 response in melanoma. From live CD3+CD8+TCRalphabeta+ cells, four PD-1 and/or TIGIT subsets were sorted. This clonotype qualifies as medium-sized. As yet, its antigen is unknown. Findings of the study overall: Most experiments lacked replicates. Clonotype sharing was highest between DPOS and TIGIT subsets.

The CDR3 runs to 12 residues. V lost 5 bases to trimming and J lost 1 base, with 9 bases between them. Per the germline V gene, CDR1 is SQVTM and CDR2 is ANQGSEA. Using about 15 ng of total RNA, TCR libraries were made with the QIAseq Immune Repertoire TCR panel. TCRdb re-called the reads with MiXCR, one entry per CDR3 protein. The data hold about 1,300 distinct CDR3 sequences, with less than 9% observed a single time. This TCR derives from a human donor with melanoma. Sequences were derived from CD8+ T cells from PBMCs, sampled at baseline or after one month of anti-PD-1 therapy (not recorded which). The V call is TRBV29-1, the J call TRBJ2-7; D call uncertain. The DNA for the CDR3 is TGCAGCGTTCTGGGTGATTCCTACGAGCAGTACTTC. It translates to CSVLGDSYEQYF.